Listed here are 21 T cell receptor beta chains from one sample, sequenced in a study of monozygotic twins with inflammatory bowel disease. TCRdb reprocessed the 5' RACE reads; each CDR3 protein has one entry and no DNA is given. The sample includes 310,000 or so distinct CDR3 sequences. Sample: blood. These receptors were taken from a human donor with ulcerative colitis or Crohn's disease, or a healthy co-twin of an affected twin (not recorded which).

This chain links TRBV11-3 with TRBJ2-1; the D call from TCRdb, TRBD1, cannot be confirmed without DNA. Germline values: CDR1 SGHNT, CDR2 YENEEA. The length of the CDR3 is 15 residues. CDR3 region: CASSSTQGNYNEQFF.

The chain has TRBV4-3 and TRBJ2-1. Looked up from germline, CDR1 is LGHNA and CDR2 is YSLEER. The CDR3 is 15 amino acids. The CDR3 spells CASSQGGSSYNEQFF.

CDR3 sequence reads: CASSAIDRLRQPQHF. The chain couples TRBV27 to TRBJ1-5; TCRdb reports TRBD1, a call that lacks DNA to check it against. Germline V lookup: CDR1 MNHEY, CDR2 SMNVEV (reference sequence). This CDR3 spans 15 amino acids.

The rearrangement links TRBV12-3 or TRBV12-4 to TRBJ1-1. The CDR3 extends over 15 amino acids. CDR3 region: CASTLSNQGNTEAFF.

The chain is built from TRBV7-3 and TRBJ2-3; there is no DNA to check the TCRdb D call of TRBD1. Germline V lookup: CDR1 SGHTA, CDR2 FQGTGA. CDR3 length: 14 amino acids. The chain's CDR3 is CASSLMTLGGTQYF.

The gene calls are TRBV4-1 and TRBJ2-1; TCRdb designates TRBD2, a call that cannot be tested without DNA. CDR3 size: 16 residues. Germline CDR1 is MGHRA and CDR2 is YSYEKL. CDR3 sequence reads: CASSQPTSGRDNEQFF.

The chain has TRBV12-3 or TRBV12-4 and TRBJ2-1; TCRdb gives TRBD2 as the D gene, but with no DNA this cannot be confirmed. CDR3 length equals 17 residues. The chain's CDR3 is CASAYQAGGGTYNEQFF.

The rearrangement joins TRBV20-1 to TRBJ1-5; TCRdb names TRBD1, which stays unverified in the absence of DNA. The germline gives CDR1 DFQATT, CDR2 SNEGSKA (reference sequence). The CDR3 is made up of 13 amino acids. The CDR3 protein is CSAGRQGMGPQHF.

The chain links TRBV12-3 or TRBV12-4 to TRBJ1-2; there is no DNA to check the TCRdb D call of TRBD1. The CDR3 extends over 15 amino acids. The CDR3 region is CASSRGDRGAYGYTF.

The CDR3: CASSLNVRGTGTEAFF. This chain connects TRBV5-1 to TRBJ1-1; TCRdb calls TRBD1, which cannot be checked without DNA. CDR3 size: 16 residues. Germline-derived CDR1 and CDR2 are SGHRS and YFSETQ.

V is TRBV7-2 and J is TRBJ2-2; the D call from TCRdb, TRBD1, cannot be confirmed without DNA. The CDR3 sequence is 15 residues long. CDR1 and CDR2 (germline): SGHTA, FQGNSA. The chain's CDR3 is CASSVQQGITGELFF.

The genes are TRBV29-1 and TRBJ1-5; no DNA is available, so the TRBD1 call from TCRdb remains unchecked. Germline assignment: CDR1 SQVTM and CDR2 ANQGSEA. The CDR3 sequence is 13 residues long. The CDR3 sequence is CSVSMGGNQPQHF. Looking up the rest from reference TRBV29-1 and TRBJ1-5 gives the full variable domain: SAVISQKPSRDICQRGTSLTIQCQVDSQVTMMFWYRQQPGQSLTLIATANQGSEATYESGFVIDKFPISRPNLTFSTLTVSNMSPEDSSIYLCSVSMGGNQPQHFGDGTRLSIL.

The chain joins TRBV4-3 to TRBJ2-1; without DNA, the TCRdb call of TRBD2 cannot be checked. CDR1 LGHNA and CDR2 YSLEER come from the germline V gene. The CDR3 loop spans 13 amino acids. The CDR3 spells CASSQLPGLGLFF.

The chain is built from TRBV27 and TRBJ2-6. Germline assignment: CDR1 MNHEY and CDR2 SMNVEV (reference sequence). This CDR3 is 15 amino acids long. CDR3 region: CASAPTGSGANVLTF.

The rearrangement joins TRBV3-1 to TRBJ1-6; lacking DNA, the TRBD1 call made by TCRdb goes unchecked. Germline loops: CDR1 LGHDT, CDR2 YNNKEL (reference sequence). The CDR3 runs to 15 residues. This chain's CDR3 is CASSRGDSLNSPLHF.

The rearrangement joins TRBV24-1 to TRBJ2-3; TCRdb picks TRBD2, but there is no DNA to check that call. The CDR3 contains 16 residues. Germline V gene lookup returns CDR1 KGHDR and CDR2 SFDVKD. The CDR3 is CATSEPPGLSTDTQYF.

J is TRBJ2-7 and V is TRBV5-1; the D call of TRBD2 rests on TCRdb alone, since no DNA is present to check it. The CDR3 totals 16 residues. Germline CDR1 and CDR2: SGHRS and YFSETQ. The CDR3 is CASSFYEGIRFYEQYF.

The chain joins TRBV18 to TRBJ2-7; TCRdb lists TRBD1, though no DNA is available to test this call. The germline CDR1 and CDR2 sequences are KGHSH and LQKENI. The CDR3 is 16 residues long. The CDR3 protein is CASSPPPGQGSNEQYF.

The rearrangement links TRBV9 to TRBJ2-3; the TCRdb call, TRBD2, lacks DNA for checking. The CDR3 is 17 residues long. Germline loops: CDR1 SGDLS, CDR2 YYNGEE. CDR3 residues: CASSVAPSGSSLDTQYF.

This rearrangement joins TRBV7-9 to TRBJ1-1. The CDR3 has 13 amino acids. Germline values: CDR1 SEHNR, CDR2 FQNEAQ (reference sequence). The CDR3 spells CASYLFANTEAFF.

The V gene is TRBV7-9, the J gene TRBJ2-2; the D gene TCRdb calls, TRBD2, cannot be checked with no DNA. The germline V gene encodes CDR1 SEHNR and CDR2 FQNEAQ (reference sequence). The CDR3 extends over 16 amino acids. CDR3 sequence reads: CASSPLGPTNTGELFF.